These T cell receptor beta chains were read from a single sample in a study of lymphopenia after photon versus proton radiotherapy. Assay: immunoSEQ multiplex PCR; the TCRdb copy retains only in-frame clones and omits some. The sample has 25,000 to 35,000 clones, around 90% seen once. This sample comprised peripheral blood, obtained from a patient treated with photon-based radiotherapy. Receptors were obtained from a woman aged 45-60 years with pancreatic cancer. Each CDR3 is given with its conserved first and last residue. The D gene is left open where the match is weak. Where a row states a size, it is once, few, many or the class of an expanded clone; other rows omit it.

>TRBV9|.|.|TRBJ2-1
CASSVGSQSPSYNEQFF
TGTGCCAGCAGCGTAGGTAGTCAATCCCCCTCCTACAATGAGCAGTTCTTC
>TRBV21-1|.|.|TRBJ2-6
CASSKGRGSGANVLTF
TGTGCCAGCAGCAAAGGACGGGGGTCTGGGGCCAACGTCCTGACTTTC
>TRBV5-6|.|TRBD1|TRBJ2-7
CASSLGTGVGEQHF
TGTGCCAGCAGCTTGGGGACAGGGGTTGGAGAGCAGCACTTC
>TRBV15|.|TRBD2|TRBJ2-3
CATSRDWEGGTDTQYF
TGTGCCACCAGCAGAGATTGGGAGGGCGGTACAGATACGCAGTATTTT
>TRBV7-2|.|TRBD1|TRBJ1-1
CASSLVPGTGVEAFF
TGTGCCAGCAGCTTAGTACCCGGGACAGGCGTTGAAGCTTTCTTT
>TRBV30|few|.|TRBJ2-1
CAWSRTGNEQFF
TGTGCCTGGTCCAGGACTGGGAATGAGCAGTTCTTC
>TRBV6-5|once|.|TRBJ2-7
CASSYLTGHEQYF
TGTGCCAGCAGTTACCTTACTGGCCACGAGCAGTACTTC
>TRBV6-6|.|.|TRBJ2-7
CASSSLSYEQYF
TGTGCCAGCAGTTCACTTTCCTACGAGCAGTACTTC
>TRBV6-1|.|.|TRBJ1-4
CASSEDPGREKLFF
TGTGCCAGCAGTGAAGACCCAGGGCGTGAAAAACTGTTTTTT
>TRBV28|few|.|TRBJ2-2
CASSSMNTGELFF
TGTGCCAGCAGTTCCATGAACACCGGGGAGCTGTTTTTT
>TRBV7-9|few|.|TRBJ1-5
CASSKQENQPQHF
TGTGCCAGCAGCAAACAGGAGAATCAGCCCCAGCATTTT
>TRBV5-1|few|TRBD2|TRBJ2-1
CASSPGLVSNEQFF
TGCGCCAGCAGCCCGGGACTAGTATCCAATGAGCAGTTCTTC
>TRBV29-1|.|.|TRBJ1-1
CSVAAMLNTEAFF
TGCAGCGTTGCAGCGATGTTGAACACTGAAGCTTTCTTT
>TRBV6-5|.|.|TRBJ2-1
CASRVVFSYNEQFF
TGTGCCAGCAGGGTCGTGTTTTCCTACAATGAGCAGTTCTTC
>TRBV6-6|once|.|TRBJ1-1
CASSEVENTEAFF
TGTGCCAGCAGTGAGGTGGAGAACACTGAAGCTTTCTTT
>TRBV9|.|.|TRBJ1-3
CASSVRDAFSSGNTIYF
TGTGCCAGCAGCGTCCGGGACGCCTTCTCCTCTGGAAACACCATATATTTT
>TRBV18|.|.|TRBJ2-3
CASSPRIGAEDTDTQYF
TGTGCCAGCTCACCACGAATTGGGGCGGAAGACACAGATACGCAGTATTTT
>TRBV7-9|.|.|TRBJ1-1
CASSPMGAGTEAFF
TGTGCCAGCAGCCCAATGGGGGCCGGGACTGAAGCTTTCTTT
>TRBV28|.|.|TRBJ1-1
CASRRNAPNTEAFF
TGTGCCAGCAGGAGGAATGCCCCGAACACTGAAGCTTTCTTT
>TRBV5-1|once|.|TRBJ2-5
CASSLDRETQYF
TGCGCCAGCAGCCTCGACAGGGAGACCCAGTACTTC
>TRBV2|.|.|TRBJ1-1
CASSDPGELNEAFF
TGTGCCAGCAGTGATCCGGGGGAGCTCAATGAAGCTTTCTTT
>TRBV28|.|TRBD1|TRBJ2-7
CASSFPTGQGRWEQYF
TGTGCCAGCAGTTTCCCGACGGGACAGGGGCGGTGGGAGCAGTACTTC
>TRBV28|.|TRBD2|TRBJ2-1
CASRRGSSGGLNEQFF
TGTGCCAGCAGGAGAGGTTCTAGCGGGGGGCTCAATGAGCAGTTCTTC
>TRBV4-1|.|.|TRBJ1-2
CASSPQEGDGVYGYTF
TGCGCCAGCAGCCCCCAGGAAGGGGATGGGGTCTATGGCTACACCTTC
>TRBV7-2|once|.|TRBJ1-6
CASTRGGRNSPLHF
TGTGCCAGCACTAGAGGGGGGCGGAATTCACCCCTCCACTTT
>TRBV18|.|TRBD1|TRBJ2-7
CASSPGDSLPYEQYF
TGTGCCAGCTCACCGGGGGACAGTCTCCCCTACGAGCAGTACTTC
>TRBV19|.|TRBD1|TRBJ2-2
CASYQIGQGATGELFF
TGTGCCAGTTACCAGATCGGACAGGGAGCCACCGGGGAGCTGTTTTTT
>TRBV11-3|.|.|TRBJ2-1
CASSLGPDRDNEQFF
TGTGCCAGCAGCTTAGGACCGGACAGAGACAATGAGCAGTTCTTC
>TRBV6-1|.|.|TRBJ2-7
CAAEGVSYEQYF
TGTGCGGCGGAGGGGGTCTCCTACGAGCAGTACTTC
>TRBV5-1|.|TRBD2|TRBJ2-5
CASSLSGRVQETQYF
TGCGCCAGCAGCCTCAGCGGGAGAGTCCAAGAGACCCAGTACTTC
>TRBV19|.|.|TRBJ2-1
CASSMVVEYPSEGHEQFF
TGTGCCAGTAGTATGGTAGTGGAGTACCCGAGCGAGGGCCATGAGCAGTTCTTC